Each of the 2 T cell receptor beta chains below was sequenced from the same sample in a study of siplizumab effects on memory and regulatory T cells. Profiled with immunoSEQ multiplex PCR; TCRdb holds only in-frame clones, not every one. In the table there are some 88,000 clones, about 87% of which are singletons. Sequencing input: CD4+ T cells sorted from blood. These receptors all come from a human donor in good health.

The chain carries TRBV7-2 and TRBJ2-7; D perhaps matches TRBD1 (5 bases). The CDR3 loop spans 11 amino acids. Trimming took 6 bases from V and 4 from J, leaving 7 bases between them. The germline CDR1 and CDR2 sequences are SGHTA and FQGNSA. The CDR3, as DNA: TGTGCCAGCAGAACAGGTTACGAGCAGTACTTC. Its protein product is CASRTGYEQYF.

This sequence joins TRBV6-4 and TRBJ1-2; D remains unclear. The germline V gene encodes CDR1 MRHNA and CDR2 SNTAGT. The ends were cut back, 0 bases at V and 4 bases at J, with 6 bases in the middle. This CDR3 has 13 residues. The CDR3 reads CASSDSSGYGYTF. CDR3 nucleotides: TGTGCCAGCAGTGACTCGAGCGGCTATGGCTACACCTTC.